Each of the 28 T cell receptor beta chains below was sequenced from the same sample in a study of beta chain features in type 1 diabetes. Expressed TCRB transcripts were sequenced because the entire RNA isolate underwent reverse transcription. TCRdb's copy holds only in-frame clones and misses some; the assay was immunoSEQ multiplex PCR. This sample has nearly 250,000 clones, with 68% found just once. The sequencing sample was made of naive CD4+ T cells from blood. The receptor source for this set is a man aged 30 to 39 in good health.

This chain joins TRBV15 and TRBJ2-5; 8 bases are a match to TRBD1. Germline CDR1 is LNHNV and CDR2 is YYDKDF (reference sequence). The junction had 8 bases not matched to a gene; V was cut back by 0 bases and J by 5 bases. The CDR3 totals 16 residues. CDR3 in amino acids: CATSRDESGGGETQYF. The DNA of the CDR3 is TGTGCCACCAGCAGAGACGAGTCAGGGGGCGGCGAGACCCAGTACTTC.

A few counts support this clone. This chain joins TRBV9 and TRBJ2-7; 9 bases map to TRBD1. The CDR3 consists of 14 residues. V gave up 4 bases and J gave up 2 bases; unmatched junction bases: 4. Germline V gene data show CDR1 as SGDLS and CDR2 as YYNGEE. CDR3 amino acids: CASSPRTGAYEQYF. The CDR3 DNA sequence: TGTGCCAGCAGCCCCCGGACAGGGGCCTACGAGCAGTACTTC.

V gene TRBV29-1 combines with J gene TRBJ2-3; D gene unclear. Germline V CDR1 and CDR2: SQVTM, ANQGSEA. V was cut by 1 base and J by 2 bases, with 7 bases left in between. This CDR3 comprises 13 residues. CDR3 sequence: CSVEARYTDTQYF. The CDR3 DNA reads as TGCAGCGTTGAAGCCAGGTACACAGATACGCAGTATTTT.

Comments on this clone: The same CDR3 arises from other DNA sequences in this sample as well. The CDR3 is CASSSTGYEQYF. DNA for the CDR3: TGTGCCAGCAGCTCGACAGGGTACGAGCAGTACTTC. The rearrangement joins TRBV7-2 to TRBJ2-7, with TRBD1 matching 7 bases. Germline-derived CDR1 and CDR2 are SGHTA and FQGNSA. With V trimmed by 4 bases and J by 4 bases, 1 base remained unmatched. The CDR3 is 12 residues long. Full variable domain (rest looked up from reference TRBV7-2 and TRBJ2-7): GAGVSQSPSNKVTEKGKDVELRCDPISGHTALYWYRQSLGQGLEFLIYFQGNSAPDKSGLPSDRFSAERTGGSVSTLTIQRTQQEDSAVYLCASSSTGYEQYFGPGTRLTVT.

V usage is TRBV29-1 and J usage is TRBJ1-1; the D gene is possibly TRBD1 (5 bases). Per germline, CDR1 SQVTM and CDR2 ANQGSEA. The V gene lost 6 bases and the J gene lost 0 bases, with 14 bases spanning the gap. The CDR3 length is 14 residues. CDR3 DNA: TGCAGCGTCCGCACAGGAACGGTGAACACTGAAGCTTTCTTT. Protein: CSVRTGTVNTEAFF.

The chain employs TRBV5-6 and TRBJ2-7, with D tentatively TRBD1 (5 bases). From germline, CDR1 is SGHDT and CDR2 YYEEEE. The CDR3 is made up of 16 amino acids. V gave up 4 bases and J gave up 4 bases, with 21 bases separating them. The CDR3 coding sequence is TGTGCCAGCAGCCAAAGGATCAGGGTAGATAGGTACGAGCAGTACTTC. It codes for CASSQRIRVDRYEQYF.

This clone was counted a few times. The chain links TRBV30 to TRBJ1-2; D ambiguous. Germline loops: CDR1 GTSNPN, CDR2 SVGIG (reference sequence). V lost 2 bases and J lost 5, with 21 bases in between. This CDR3 is built from 16 residues. The CDR3 loop reads CAWSPGTPTAIYGYTF. The CDR3 DNA sequence: TGTGCCTGGAGTCCGGGCACCCCAACCGCGATATATGGCTACACCTTC.

The chain is built from TRBV2 and TRBJ2-6; D call uncertain. The CDR3 has 11 residues. V gave up 10 bases and J gave up 0 bases, with 1 base separating them. Germline V gives CDR1 SNHLY, CDR2 FYNNEI. In nucleotides, the CDR3 is TGTGCCAACTCTGGGGCCAACGTCCTGACTTTC. Amino acids: CANSGANVLTF.

The chain links TRBV5-4 to TRBJ2-5; TRBD2 agrees at 13 bases. CDR1 and CDR2 (germline): SGHNT, YYREEE (reference sequence). The ends lost 2 bases at V and 4 bases at J; junction bases unmatched: 8. The CDR3 totals 17 residues. CDR3 loop: CASSLRLAGGVGETQYF. CDR3 nucleotide sequence: TGTGCCAGCAGCTTACGACTAGCGGGAGGTGTCGGAGAGACCCAGTACTTC. Full variable domain (remainder filled in from reference TRBV5-4 and TRBJ2-5): ETGVTQSPTHLIKTRGQQVTLRCSSQSGHNTVSWYQQALGQGPQFIFQYYREEENGRGNFPPRFSGLQFPNYSSELNVNALELDDSALYLCASSLRLAGGVGETQYFGPGTRLLVL.

The rearrangement uses TRBV7-2 and TRBJ1-5; TRBD1 matches 8 bases. Germline loops: CDR1 SGHTA, CDR2 FQGNSA. Losses at the gene ends were 5 bases for V and 0 bases for J; bases not matched to a gene: 3. CDR3 length: 15 amino acids. The CDR3 DNA reads TGTGCCAGCAGCCTGGGGACAGGTAGCAATCAGCCCCAGCATTTT. Translating it yields CASSLGTGSNQPQHF. Full variable domain (rest looked up from reference TRBV7-2 and TRBJ1-5): GAGVSQSPSNKVTEKGKDVELRCDPISGHTALYWYRQSLGQGLEFLIYFQGNSAPDKSGLPSDRFSAERTGGSVSTLTIQRTQQEDSAVYLCASSLGTGSNQPQHFGDGTRLSIL.

Only a few counts were recorded for this clone. The chain employs TRBV29-1 and TRBJ2-7; TRBD2 matches 7 bases. Trimming cost V 4 bases and J 1 base; bases outside gene matches: 4. Germline V gene data show CDR1 as SQVTM and CDR2 as ANQGSEA. The CDR3 consists of 13 residues. The CDR3, as DNA: TGCAGCGTTGGGTCTAGCGGATCCTACGAGCAGTACTTC. This gives the protein CSVGSSGSYEQYF.

The genes are TRBV30 and TRBJ2-1; TRBD1 agrees at 7 bases. V shed 3 bases and J 4 bases; nucleotides not matched to a gene: 3. This CDR3 has 13 residues. The germline V gene encodes CDR1 GTSNPN and CDR2 SVGIG (reference sequence). The CDR3 reads CAWRSDRYNEQFF. The CDR3 DNA sequence: TGTGCCTGGAGGTCGGACAGGTACAATGAGCAGTTCTTC.

The V and J genes are TRBV11-2 and TRBJ2-4; the D gene is possibly TRBD1 (7 bases). Looked up from germline, CDR1 is SGHAT and CDR2 is FQNNGV. The germline V and J ends were trimmed by 0 bases and 8 bases, with 11 bases remaining between them. CDR3 length equals 14 residues. CDR3 DNA: TGTGCCAGCAGCTTAGAAGCAGGGGGGTACATTCAGTACTTC. Its translation: CASSLEAGGYIQYF.

The V and J genes are TRBV15 and TRBJ2-7, with D possibly matching TRBD1 (5 bases). The germline CDR1 and CDR2 sequences are LNHNV and YYDKDF (reference sequence). V was cut by 5 bases and J by 3 bases, with 14 bases left in between. The CDR3 loop spans 14 amino acids. CDR3 region: CATSEGHQIYEQYF. The CDR3, as DNA: TGTGCCACCAGCGAAGGACACCAGATCTACGAGCAGTACTTC.

The chain has TRBV30 and TRBJ1-2, with a weak D call TRBD1 (5 bases). V lost 4 bases, J lost 4 bases, and 16 bases lay in between. The CDR3 extends over 14 amino acids. The germline V gene encodes CDR1 GTSNPN and CDR2 SVGIG (reference sequence). For the CDR3, the DNA is TGTGCCTGGACGTCGAGATTCGGGGGCTATGGCTACACCTTC. It specifies CAWTSRFGGYGYTF.

The V call is TRBV30, the J call TRBJ1-5, with 7 bases that match TRBD1. The V and J ends lost 4 bases and 2 bases, in that order; junction bases with no gene match: 2. Germline CDR1 and CDR2: GTSNPN and SVGIG (reference sequence). The length of the CDR3 is 13 residues. Here the CDR3 reads CAWTGGRNQPQHF. The CDR3 DNA follows: TGTGCCTGGACAGGGGGACGCAATCAGCCCCAGCATTTT.

This clone was seen only once. The chain has TRBV10-3 and TRBJ2-7, with D maybe TRBD1 (5 bases). This CDR3 region has 11 residues. Trimming left V 6 bases short and J 7 bases short, with 10 bases between. From germline, CDR1 is ENHRY and CDR2 SYGVKD. This CDR3 is CAISQGGEQYF. DNA for the CDR3: TGTGCCATCAGCCAGGGTGGTGAGCAGTACTTC.

CDR3 region: CASSVLDEQFF. As DNA, the CDR3 is TGTGCCAGCAGTGTATTAGATGAGCAGTTCTTC. The rearrangement links TRBV25-1 to TRBJ2-1; D ambiguous. This CDR3 has 11 amino acids. From germline, CDR1 is MGHDK and CDR2 SYGVNS. The V and J ends lost 4 bases and 8 bases respectively, with 6 bases between them.

The chain employs TRBV9 and TRBJ2-5, with D maybe TRBD2 (6 bases). V was pared by 4 bases and J by 4 bases, with 17 bases between. Germline V gene data show CDR1 as SGDLS and CDR2 as YYNGEE. This CDR3 comprises 15 residues. CDR3 protein: CASSTTGSRGETQYF. In nucleotides, the CDR3 is TGTGCCAGCAGCACCACCGGGAGTAGGGGAGAGACCCAGTACTTC.

The V and J genes are TRBV2 and TRBJ2-6; D is uncertain. Trimming stripped 8 bases from V and 2 bases from J, with 16 bases between. The CDR3 runs 16 residues. Germline V gene lookup returns CDR1 SNHLY and CDR2 FYNNEI. The DNA of the CDR3 is TGTGCCAGCTCACCCCGAGAACTAACTGGGGCCAACGTCCTGACTTTC. Amino acid sequence: CASSPRELTGANVLTF.

This clone was counted a few times. The V call is TRBV28, the J call TRBJ1-2; weak D call: TRBD1 (5 bases). Germline V gene data show CDR1 as MDHEN and CDR2 as SYDVKM. Trimming removed 6 bases from V and 2 bases from J, with 13 bases in between. The CDR3 consists of 14 residues. In nucleotides, the CDR3 is TGTGCCAGCAGCATGCCAGGGCGGAACTATGGCTACACCTTC. Protein: CASSMPGRNYGYTF.

This clone was detected only a few times. The chain carries TRBV10-3 and TRBJ1-2; D remains ambiguous. This CDR3 contains 12 residues. From germline, CDR1 is ENHRY and CDR2 SYGVKD. V lost 3 bases and J 8 bases, leaving 10 bases between the germline ends. CDR3 residues: CAISDGGGGYTF. The DNA for the CDR3 is TGTGCCATCAGTGATGGTGGAGGAGGCTACACCTTC.

This rearrangement joins TRBV7-2 to TRBJ2-7; D remains ambiguous. The CDR3 loop spans 12 amino acids. The germline CDR1 and CDR2 sequences are SGHTA and FQGNSA. V dropped 3 bases and J dropped 4 bases, with 7 bases sitting between them. The CDR3 sequence is CASSLSGYEQYF. Written as DNA, the CDR3 is TGTGCCAGCAGCTTGTCGGGTTACGAGCAGTACTTC.

The gene calls are TRBV6-6 and TRBJ2-7; TRBD1 might be the D (5 bases). CDR3 length equals 13 residues. The ends were cut back, 7 bases at V and 3 bases at J, with 13 bases in the middle. CDR1 is MNHNY and CDR2 is SVGAGI in the germline V gene (reference sequence). CDR3 nucleotide sequence: TGTGCCAGCACCTCGGACACTTTCTACGAGCAGTACTTC. This codes for CASTSDTFYEQYF.

The chain combines TRBV5-1 with TRBJ2-7; D tentatively reads TRBD1 or TRBD2 (5 bases each). Germline V gene sequence: CDR1 SGHRS, CDR2 YFSETQ. The CDR3 contains 15 residues. Deletions cut 2 bases from V and 0 bases from J, with 12 bases between. The CDR3 nucleotides read TGCGCCAGCAGCTTAGGCCTGGGGGTCTCCTACGAGCAGTACTTC. Its protein is CASSLGLGVSYEQYF.

CDR3 in DNA: TGCAGCGTCTGGGCCGGGGGCTACGAGCAGTACTTC. It yields the protein CSVWAGGYEQYF. The V and J genes are TRBV29-1 and TRBJ2-7; TRBD2 is a possible D gene (6 bases). Trimming left V 6 bases short and J 3 bases short, with 12 bases between. Germline-derived CDR1 and CDR2 are SQVTM and ANQGSEA. This CDR3 comprises 12 residues.

The chain links TRBV11-2 to TRBJ2-5, with 7 bases identical to TRBD1. V trimming: 5 bases; J trimming: 4 bases; junction bases outside the gene matches: 10. This CDR3 has 15 residues. Germline V gene sequence: CDR1 SGHAT, CDR2 FQNNGV. The CDR3: CASSMGQSLRETQYF. CDR3 nucleotide sequence: TGTGCCAGCAGCATGGGACAGAGCCTCCGAGAGACCCAGTACTTC.

V and J are TRBV15 and TRBJ2-5, with unresolved D. The CDR3 sequence is 15 residues long. Germline loops: CDR1 LNHNV, CDR2 YYDKDF (reference sequence). V was cut by 0 bases and J by 1 base, with 9 bases left in between. The CDR3 protein is CATSRDPGPQETQYF. As DNA, the CDR3 is TGTGCCACCAGCAGAGACCCCGGGCCCCAAGAGACCCAGTACTTC. The entire variable domain, with the rest obtained from reference TRBV15 and TRBJ2-5, is as follows: DAMVIQNPRYQVTQFGKPVTLSCSQTLNHNVMYWYQQKSSQAPKLLFHYYDKDFNNEADTPDNFQSRRPNTSFCFLDIRSPGLGDTAMYLCATSRDPGPQETQYFGPGTRLLVL.